A single sample gave rise to the 19 T cell receptor beta chains below, sequenced in a study of blood T cell repertoires in COVID-19. The data were produced by immunoSEQ multiplex PCR, yet TCRdb's version contains in-frame clones alone and is incomplete. Among about 250,000 clones listed, 86% were seen once. The sample comprised peripheral blood. The receptors shown here come from a woman of 80 years or more with COVID-19, enrolled during active disease.

This clone occurred once. V gene TRBV3-1 (or the pseudogene TRBV3-2) combines with J gene TRBJ1-4, with 7 bases lining up with TRBD1. The CDR3 totals 14 residues. In germline, CDR1 is LGHDT, CDR2 YNNKEL (reference sequence). J was trimmed by 8 bases and V by 3 bases; bases with no gene match: 6. The CDR3 bases are TGTGCCAGCAGCCAGTACAGGGGTTTCGAAAAACTGTTTTTT. Its protein product is CASSQYRGFEKLFF.

The V gene is TRBV5-1, the J gene TRBJ2-1; 10 bases match TRBD1. Losses at the gene ends were 1 base for V and 7 bases for J; bases not matched to a gene: 8. The CDR3 totals 16 residues. Germline values: CDR1 SGHRS, CDR2 YFSETQ. The CDR3 sequence is CASSLPGTGVQNEQFF. The DNA for the CDR3 is TGCGCCAGCAGCTTGCCCGGGACAGGGGTGCAAAATGAGCAGTTCTTC.

This clone was seen a few times. The chain carries TRBV7-2 and TRBJ2-1; D possibly corresponds to TRBD2 (6 bases). V was clipped by 0 bases and J by 3 bases, with 12 bases between them. The CDR3 consists of 16 residues. Germline V gene sequence: CDR1 SGHTA, CDR2 FQGNSA. The CDR3 protein is CASSLAEGGFYNEQFF. CDR3 coding DNA: TGTGCCAGCAGCTTAGCGGAGGGCGGGTTCTACAATGAGCAGTTCTTC.

Details on this clone: This CDR3 is also generated by other DNA sequences in the sample. V usage is TRBV19 and J usage is TRBJ1-2, with D hard to call. CDR3 size: 14 residues. Per the germline V gene, CDR1 is LNHDA and CDR2 is SQIVND (reference sequence). V lost 3 bases to trimming and J lost 2 bases, with 10 bases between them. Here the CDR3 reads CASSIGQTNYGYTF. In DNA, the CDR3 is TGTGCCAGTAGTATTGGGCAGACCAACTATGGCTACACCTTC.

The chain uses TRBV24-1 and TRBJ1-3; a weak D match, TRBD1 (5 bases). Trimming left V 5 bases short and J 2 bases short, with 18 bases between. In germline, CDR1 is KGHDR, CDR2 SFDVKD. This CDR3 comprises 17 residues. The CDR3 DNA reads TGTGCCACCAGTGCCGGGACTAGGGGTCCCCCTGGAAACACCATATATTTT. Encoded protein: CATSAGTRGPPGNTIYF.

CDR3 sequence: CASSHAGGRGETQYF. CDR3 DNA sequence: TGCGCCAGCAGTCATGCGGGGGGCAGAGGAGAGACCCAGTACTTC. The V and J genes are TRBV5-1 and TRBJ2-5; 8 nucleotides match TRBD2. Germline assignment: CDR1 SGHRS and CDR2 YFSETQ. The CDR3 loop spans 15 amino acids. J was trimmed by 4 bases and V by 5 bases; bases with no gene match: 10.

The rearrangement links TRBV6-2 or TRBV6-3 to TRBJ1-5; D is uncertain. CDR1 MNHEY and CDR2 SVGEGT come from the germline V gene. This CDR3 is built from 15 residues. Trimming left V 6 bases short and J 3 bases short, with 15 bases between. The CDR3 DNA reads as TGTGCCAGCAGCCCCACGGGGTTGACCAATCAGCCCCAGCATTTT. Its protein is CASSPTGLTNQPQHF.

The chain carries TRBV10-2 and TRBJ2-2, with a tentative D call TRBD2 (6 bases). There are 16 residues in the CDR3. Trimming shortened V by 0 bases and J by 4 bases, and 12 bases separated the two germline ends. Germline CDR1 is WSHSY and CDR2 is SAAADI. This CDR3 reads CASSESRGRPTGELFF. CDR3 sequence (DNA): TGCGCCAGCAGTGAGTCAAGAGGGAGGCCCACCGGGGAGCTGTTTTTT.

This clone has a single count. The chain has TRBV4-2 and TRBJ1-3, with D perhaps TRBD1 (5 bases). Per the germline V gene, CDR1 is LGHNA and CDR2 is YNFKEQ. The CDR3 consists of 15 residues. Deletions cut 0 bases from V and 9 bases from J, with 15 bases between. CDR3 nucleotide sequence: TGTGCCAGCAGCCAAGACACCCTGGGGGAGGGCACCATATATTTT. Encoded protein: CASSQDTLGEGTIYF.

The CDR3 sequence is CAISPAGTVNYGYTF. CDR3 sequence (DNA): TGTGCCATCTCCCCCGCCGGGACAGTTAACTATGGCTACACCTTC. The V call is TRBV10-3, the J call TRBJ1-2; TRBD1 matches 7 bases. This CDR3 is 15 amino acids long. Trimming at V came to 8 bases and at J to 1 base, leaving 10 bases not matched to a gene. Germline V gene lookup returns CDR1 ENHRY and CDR2 SYGVKD.

The V gene is TRBV5-6, the J gene TRBJ2-6; 8 bases map to TRBD1. V gave up 2 bases and J gave up 4 bases; unmatched junction bases: 11. The length of the CDR3 is 18 residues. CDR1 and CDR2 from the germline V gene are SGHDT and YYEEEE. The CDR3 DNA reads as TGTGCCAGCAGCTTCCGGGCAGGGGGCCGACTCGGGGCCAACGTCCTGACTTTC. This sequence encodes CASSFRAGGRLGANVLTF. Based on the CDR3 plus reference TRBV5-6 and TRBJ2-6, the full variable domain is DAGVTQSPTHLIKTRGQQVTLRCSPKSGHDTVSWYQQALGQGPQFIFQYYEEEERQRGNFPDRFSGHQFPNYSSELNVNALLLGDSALYLCASSFRAGGRLGANVLTFGAGSRLTVL.

The chain combines TRBV2 with TRBJ1-5, with TRBD1 identical over 10 bases. Germline CDR1 and CDR2: SNHLY and FYNNEI. The ends lost 5 bases at V and 0 bases at J; junction bases unmatched: 7. The CDR3 sequence is 17 residues long. DNA of the CDR3: TGTGCCAGCAGTTTAAGACAGGGGGCGTTTAGCAATCAGCCCCAGCATTTT. It specifies CASSLRQGAFSNQPQHF.

The chain joins TRBV6-6 to TRBJ1-1; 7 bases are shared with TRBD1. Trimming took 5 bases from V and 0 from J; bases not matched to a gene: 6. Germline CDR1 and CDR2: MNHNY and SVGAGI (reference sequence). CDR3 length: 15 residues. CDR3 residues: CASSPTGSLNTEAFF. The CDR3 bases are TGTGCCAGCAGTCCGACAGGGAGTTTGAACACTGAAGCTTTCTTT.

The chain uses TRBV27 and TRBJ1-5; TRBD1 matches at 8 bases. Losses at the gene ends were 5 bases for V and 7 bases for J; bases not matched to a gene: 7. Per germline, CDR1 MNHEY and CDR2 SMNVEV (reference sequence). The CDR3 covers 14 residues. CDR3 DNA: TGTGCCAGCAGTACACGACAGGGGTCGCAGCCCCAGCATTTT. Translated, it gives CASSTRQGSQPQHF.

The chain carries TRBV7-2 and TRBJ2-3; 8 nucleotides align to TRBD1. The CDR3 is made up of 15 amino acids. The trim removed 2 bases at V and 2 bases at J, leaving 3 bases unmatched. CDR1 is SGHTA and CDR2 is FQGNSA in the germline V gene. CDR3 nucleotides: TGTGCCAGCAGCTTAAGGGACAGGATCACAGATACGCAGTATTTT. This codes for CASSLRDRITDTQYF.

The chain joins TRBV3-1 (or the pseudogene TRBV3-2) to TRBJ1-1; D is unresolved. V lost 0 bases and J lost 8, with 7 bases in between. CDR1 is LGHDT, CDR2 YNNKEL, per germline (reference sequence). The CDR3 has 12 residues. CDR3: CASSQEEGEAFF. CDR3 coding DNA: TGTGCCAGCAGCCAAGAGGAGGGAGAAGCTTTCTTT.

The chain recombines TRBV7-3 with TRBJ2-3, with D perhaps TRBD1 (6 bases). Germline V lookup: CDR1 SGHTA, CDR2 FQGTGA. V dropped 10 bases and J dropped 0 bases, with 14 bases sitting between them. The CDR3 is made up of 14 amino acids. CDR3 loop: CATSKGDSTDTQYF. The CDR3, as DNA: TGTGCCACCTCTAAGGGGGATAGCACAGATACGCAGTATTTT.

The chain recombines TRBV18 with TRBJ2-5; D call uncertain. This CDR3 has 15 amino acids. V lost 0 bases to trimming and J lost 1 base, with 9 bases between them. Germline CDR1 KGHSH, CDR2 LQKENI. The CDR3 protein is CASSPPAKSQETQYF. The CDR3 DNA reads TGTGCCAGCTCACCACCGGCCAAAAGCCAAGAGACCCAGTACTTC.

The chain employs TRBV7-8 and TRBJ2-1; TRBD2 matches at 12 bases. CDR3 length: 15 amino acids. Germline V gene sequence: CDR1 SGHVS, CDR2 FQNEAQ. Losses at the gene ends were 5 bases for V and 12 bases for J; bases not matched to a gene: 11. The CDR3 DNA reads as TGTGCCAGCAGCGAGGGGCCTAGCGGGGGGGAACTGCAGTTCTTC. This encodes CASSEGPSGGELQFF.